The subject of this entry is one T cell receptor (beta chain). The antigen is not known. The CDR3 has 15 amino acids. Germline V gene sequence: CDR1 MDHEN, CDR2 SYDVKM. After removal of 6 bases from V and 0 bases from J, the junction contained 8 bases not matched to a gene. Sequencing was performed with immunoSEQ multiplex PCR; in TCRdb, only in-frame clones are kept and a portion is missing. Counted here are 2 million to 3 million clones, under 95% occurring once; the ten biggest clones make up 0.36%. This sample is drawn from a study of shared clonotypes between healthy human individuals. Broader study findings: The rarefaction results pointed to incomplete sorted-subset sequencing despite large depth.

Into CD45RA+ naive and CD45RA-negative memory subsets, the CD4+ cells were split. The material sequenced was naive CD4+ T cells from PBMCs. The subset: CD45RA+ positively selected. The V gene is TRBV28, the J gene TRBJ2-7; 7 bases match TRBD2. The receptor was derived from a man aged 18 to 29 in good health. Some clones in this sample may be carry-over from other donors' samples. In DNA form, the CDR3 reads TGTGCCAGCAGGACACCGGGACTACCCTCCTACGAGCAGTACTTC. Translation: CASRTPGLPSYEQYF.